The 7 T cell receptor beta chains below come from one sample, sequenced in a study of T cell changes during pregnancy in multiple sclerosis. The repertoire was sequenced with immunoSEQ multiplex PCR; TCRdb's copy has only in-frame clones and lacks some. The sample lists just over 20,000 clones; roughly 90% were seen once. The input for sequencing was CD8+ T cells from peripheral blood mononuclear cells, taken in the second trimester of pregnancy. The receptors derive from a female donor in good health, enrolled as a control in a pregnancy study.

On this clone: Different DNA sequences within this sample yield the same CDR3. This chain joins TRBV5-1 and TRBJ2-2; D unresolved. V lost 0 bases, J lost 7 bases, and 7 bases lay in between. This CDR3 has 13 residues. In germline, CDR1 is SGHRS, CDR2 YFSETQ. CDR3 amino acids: CASSLARDGELFF. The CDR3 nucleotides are TGCGCCAGCAGCTTGGCCCGCGACGGGGAGCTGTTTTTT.

In DNA form, the CDR3 reads TGCGCCAGCAGCCAAGATCGGGCGGGAGCGAGCTATGAGCAGTTCTTC. Amino acid sequence: CASSQDRAGASYEQFF. This sequence joins TRBV4-3 and TRBJ2-1; 7 bases are a match to TRBD2. After removal of 0 bases from V and 8 bases from J, the junction contained 10 bases not matched to a gene. The V gene's germline CDR1 is LGHNA and CDR2 YSLEER. This CDR3 has 16 amino acids.

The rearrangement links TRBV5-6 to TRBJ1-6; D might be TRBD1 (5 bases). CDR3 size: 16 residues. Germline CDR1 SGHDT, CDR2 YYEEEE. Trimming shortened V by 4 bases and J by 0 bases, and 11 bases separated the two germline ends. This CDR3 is CASSGDRSSYNSPLHF. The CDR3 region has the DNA TGTGCCAGCAGCGGAGACAGAAGCTCCTATAATTCACCCCTCCACTTT.

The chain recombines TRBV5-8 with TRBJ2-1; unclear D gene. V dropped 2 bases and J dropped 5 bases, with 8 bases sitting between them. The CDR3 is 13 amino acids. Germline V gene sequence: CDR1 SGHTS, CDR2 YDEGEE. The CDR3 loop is CASSLASNNEQFF. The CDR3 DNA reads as TGTGCCAGCAGCTTAGCGAGCAACAATGAGCAGTTCTTC. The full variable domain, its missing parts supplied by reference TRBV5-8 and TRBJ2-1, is EAGVTQSPTHLIKTRGQQATLRCSPISGHTSVYWYQQALGLGLQFLLWYDEGEERNRGNFPPRFSGRQFPNYSSELNVNALELEDSALYLCASSLASNNEQFFGPGTRLTVL.

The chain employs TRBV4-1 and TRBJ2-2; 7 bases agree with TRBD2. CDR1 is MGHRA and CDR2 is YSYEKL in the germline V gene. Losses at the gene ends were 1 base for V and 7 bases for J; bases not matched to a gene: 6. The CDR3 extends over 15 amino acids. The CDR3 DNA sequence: TGCGCCAGCAGCCAAGCCGAGGGAGGGTTCGGGGAGCTGTTTTTT. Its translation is CASSQAEGGFGELFF.

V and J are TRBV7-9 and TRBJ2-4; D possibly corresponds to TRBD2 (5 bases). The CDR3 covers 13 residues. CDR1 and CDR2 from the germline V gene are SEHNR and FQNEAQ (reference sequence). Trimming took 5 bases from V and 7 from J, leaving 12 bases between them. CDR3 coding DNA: TGTGCCAGCAGCCCTCGGACTGGGAACATTCAGTACTTC. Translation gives CASSPRTGNIQYF.

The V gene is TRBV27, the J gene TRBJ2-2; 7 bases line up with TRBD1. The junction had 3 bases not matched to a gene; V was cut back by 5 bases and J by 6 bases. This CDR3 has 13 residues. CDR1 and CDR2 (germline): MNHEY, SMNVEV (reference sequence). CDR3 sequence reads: CASSPTGAGELFF. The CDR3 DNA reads TGTGCCAGCAGTCCAACAGGGGCCGGGGAGCTGTTTTTT.